The following is a T cell receptor (beta chain) sequence with its context. As yet, its antigen is unknown. Produced via immunoSEQ multiplex PCR; TCRdb's table is partial and in-frame only. The sample has around 83,000 clones, 85% to 90% seen once. The data are from a study of siplizumab effects on memory and regulatory T cells. Study results and caveats: Naive T cells appeared more varied than memory cells and looked like key alloresponse contributors. To unstimulated subsets, only a minor fraction of alloreactive clones could be mapped.

This clonotype was obtained from a human donor in good health. Sequenced sample: CD4+ T cells sorted from blood.

As DNA, the CDR3 is TGTGCCAGCCCTCAGGGGCTTAGCGGGAGTTGTGTGGAGACCCAGTACTTC. Translated: CASPQGLSGSCVETQYF. The V call is TRBV11-3, the J call TRBJ2-5, with TRBD2 matching over 9 bases. Germline CDR1 SGHNT, CDR2 YENEEA. This CDR3 comprises 17 residues. Trimming cost V 8 bases and J 5 bases; bases outside gene matches: 18.